Described below is a single T cell receptor beta chain sequence and its context. As yet, its antigen is unknown. In this CDR3 the conserved last residue, phenylalanine or tryptophan, is missing, so a read error is likely. Patients selected for sequencing had displayed CD8+CD57+ cell expansion by flow cytometry. The data originate from a study of CD8+CD57+ T cells in acquired aplastic anemia. Study observations and caveats: CD8+ Simpson's diversity did not differ significantly between patients and controls.

Trimming left V 3 bases short and J 8 bases short, with 20 bases between. Germline values: CDR1 DFQATT, CDR2 SNEGSKA (reference sequence). This CDR3 contains 16 residues. Profiling that covered TCR beta VDJ and CDR3 relied on genomic DNA as its template. TCRdb recomputed calls from the reads with MiXCR, one row per CDR3 protein. The table includes fewer than 250,000 distinct CDR3 sequences, 47% detected once. The receptor comes from a human donor with aplastic anemia. The chain is built from TRBV20-1 and TRBJ1-6, with a weak D call TRBD1 (6 bases). Sample: sorted CD4+, CD8+, or CD8+CD57+ T cells (not recorded which) from PBMCs. The CDR3 DNA reads TGCAGTGCTAGTTGGACTAGCGGGGGGCATGATTCACCCCTCCACTCT. Translating gives CSASWTSGGHDSPLHS.